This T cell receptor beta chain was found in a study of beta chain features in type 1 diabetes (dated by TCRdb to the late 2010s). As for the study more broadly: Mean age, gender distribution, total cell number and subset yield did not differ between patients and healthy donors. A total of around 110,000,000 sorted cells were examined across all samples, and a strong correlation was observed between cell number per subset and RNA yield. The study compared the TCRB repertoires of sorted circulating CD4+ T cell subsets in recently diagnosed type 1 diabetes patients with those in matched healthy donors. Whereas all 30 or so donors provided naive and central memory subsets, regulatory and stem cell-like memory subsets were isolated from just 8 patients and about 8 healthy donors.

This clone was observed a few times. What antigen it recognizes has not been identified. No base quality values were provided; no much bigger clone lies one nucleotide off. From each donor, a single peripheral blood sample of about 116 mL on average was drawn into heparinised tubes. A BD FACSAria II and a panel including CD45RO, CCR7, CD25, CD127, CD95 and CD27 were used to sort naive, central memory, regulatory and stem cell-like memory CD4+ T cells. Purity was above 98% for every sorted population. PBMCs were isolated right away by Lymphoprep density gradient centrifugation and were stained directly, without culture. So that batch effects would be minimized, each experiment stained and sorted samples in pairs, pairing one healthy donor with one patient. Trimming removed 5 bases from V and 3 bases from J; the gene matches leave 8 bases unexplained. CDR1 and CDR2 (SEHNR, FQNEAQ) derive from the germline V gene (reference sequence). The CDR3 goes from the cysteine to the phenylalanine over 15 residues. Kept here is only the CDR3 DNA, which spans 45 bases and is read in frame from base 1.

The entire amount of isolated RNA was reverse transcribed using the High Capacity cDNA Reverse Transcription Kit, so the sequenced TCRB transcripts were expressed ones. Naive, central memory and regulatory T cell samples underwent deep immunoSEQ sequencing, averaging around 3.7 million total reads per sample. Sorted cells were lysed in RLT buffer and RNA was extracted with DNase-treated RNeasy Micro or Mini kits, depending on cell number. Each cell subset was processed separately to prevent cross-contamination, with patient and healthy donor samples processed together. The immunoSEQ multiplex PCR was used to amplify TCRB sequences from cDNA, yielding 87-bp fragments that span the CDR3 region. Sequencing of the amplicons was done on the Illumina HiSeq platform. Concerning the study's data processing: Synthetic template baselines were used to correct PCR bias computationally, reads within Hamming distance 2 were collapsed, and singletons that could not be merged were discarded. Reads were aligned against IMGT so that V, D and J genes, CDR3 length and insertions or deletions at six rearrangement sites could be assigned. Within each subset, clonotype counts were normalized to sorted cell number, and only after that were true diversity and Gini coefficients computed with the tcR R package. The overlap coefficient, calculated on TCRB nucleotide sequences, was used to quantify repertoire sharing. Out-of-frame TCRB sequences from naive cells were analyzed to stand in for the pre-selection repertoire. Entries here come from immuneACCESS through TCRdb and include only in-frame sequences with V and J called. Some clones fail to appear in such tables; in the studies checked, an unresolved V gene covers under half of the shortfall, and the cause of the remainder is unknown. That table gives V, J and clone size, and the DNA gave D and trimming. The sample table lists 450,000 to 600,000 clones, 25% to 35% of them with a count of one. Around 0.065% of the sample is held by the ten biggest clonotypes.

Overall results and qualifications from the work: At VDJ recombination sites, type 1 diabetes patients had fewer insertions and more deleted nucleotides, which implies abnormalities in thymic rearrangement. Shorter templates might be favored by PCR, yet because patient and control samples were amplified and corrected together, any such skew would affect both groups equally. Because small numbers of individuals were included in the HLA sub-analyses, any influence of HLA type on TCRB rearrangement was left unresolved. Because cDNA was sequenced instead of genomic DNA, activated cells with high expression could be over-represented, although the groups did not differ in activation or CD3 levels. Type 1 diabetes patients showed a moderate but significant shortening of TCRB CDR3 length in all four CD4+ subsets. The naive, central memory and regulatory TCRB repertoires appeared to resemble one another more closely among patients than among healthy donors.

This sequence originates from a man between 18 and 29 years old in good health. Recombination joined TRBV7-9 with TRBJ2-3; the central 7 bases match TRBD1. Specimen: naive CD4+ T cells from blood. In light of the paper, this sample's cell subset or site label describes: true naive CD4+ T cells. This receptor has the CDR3 CASSLGTDSTDTQYF. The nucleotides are TGTGCCAGCAGCCTCGGGACAGATTCAACAGATACGCAGTATTTT.